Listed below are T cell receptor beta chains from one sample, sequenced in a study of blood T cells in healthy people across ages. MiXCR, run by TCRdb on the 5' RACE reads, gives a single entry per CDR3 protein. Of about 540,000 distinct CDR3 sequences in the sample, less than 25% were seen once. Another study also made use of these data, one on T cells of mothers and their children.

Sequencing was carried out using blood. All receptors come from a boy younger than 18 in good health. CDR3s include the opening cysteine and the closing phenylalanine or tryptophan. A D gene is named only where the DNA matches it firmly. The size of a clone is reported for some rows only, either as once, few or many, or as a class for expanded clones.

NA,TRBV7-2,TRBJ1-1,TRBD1,TGTGCCAGCAGCCCAGGACAGGTTCAATCTACTGAAGCTTTCTTT,CASSPGQVQSTEAFF
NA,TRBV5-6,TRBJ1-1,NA,TGTGCCAGCAGCTTGGTCCGGCAGGTGAACACTGAAGCTTTCTTT,CASSLVRQVNTEAFF
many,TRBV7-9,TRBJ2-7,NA,TGTGCCAGCACCGGGTGGAGGGGCGAGCAGTACTTC,CASTGWRGEQYF
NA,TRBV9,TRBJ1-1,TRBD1,TGTGCCAGCAGCGTAGCTGATGGTAGAACAGGGGAAGGGGACACTGAAGCTTTCTTT,CASSVADGRTGEGDTEAFF
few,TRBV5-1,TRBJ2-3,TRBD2,TGCGCCAGCAGCTTGGGGGCTAGCGGGGTCACAGATACGCAGTATTTT,CASSLGASGVTDTQYF
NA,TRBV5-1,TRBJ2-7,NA,TGCGCCAGCAGCCCGTGGTCGGGATCCTACGAGCAGTACTTC,CASSPWSGSYEQYF
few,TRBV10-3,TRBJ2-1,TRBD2,TGTGCCATCAGTGGCACCGGCGGGAGTATAAATGAGCAGTTCTTC,CAISGTGGSINEQFF
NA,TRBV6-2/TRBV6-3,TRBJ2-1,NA,TGTGCCAGCAGTCAGAGGGACTACAATGAGCAGTTCTTC,CASSQRDYNEQFF
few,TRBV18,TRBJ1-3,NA,TGTGCCAGCTCACCACTGAACTTAAACTCTGGAAACACCATATATTTT,CASSPLNLNSGNTIYF
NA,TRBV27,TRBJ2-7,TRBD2,TGTGCCAGCAGTTTCCTCACGGGGGGGAACGAGCAGTACTTC,CASSFLTGGNEQYF
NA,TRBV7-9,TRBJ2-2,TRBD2,TGTGCCAGCAGCTTACCCTCTAGCGGCGCGAACACCGGGGAGCTGTTTTTT,CASSLPSSGANTGELFF
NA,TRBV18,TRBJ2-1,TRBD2,TGTGCCAGCTCACCAATCGGGGCTAGCGGTTACAATGAGCAGTTCTTC,CASSPIGASGYNEQFF
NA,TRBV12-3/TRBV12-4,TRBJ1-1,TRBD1,TGTGCCAGCAGTCCCGGATTGGGGGACAGGGGGAACACTGAAGCTTTCTTT,CASSPGLGDRGNTEAFF
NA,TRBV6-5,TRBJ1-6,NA,TGTGCCAGCAGACAAGGGGACGTGGGTTTACGTTCACCCCTCCACTTT,CASRQGDVGLRSPLHF
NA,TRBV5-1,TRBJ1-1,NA,TGCGCCAGCAGCTTGCCAGGGGACACTGAAGCTTTCTTT,CASSLPGDTEAFF
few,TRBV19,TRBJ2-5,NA,TGTGCCAGTAGTGGCCAGAAAAGCCTCCAAGAGACCCAGTACTTC,CASSGQKSLQETQYF
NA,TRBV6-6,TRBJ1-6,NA,TGTGCCAGCAGCCCCTTCCCCTCCTATAATTCACCCCTCCACTTT,CASSPFPSYNSPLHF
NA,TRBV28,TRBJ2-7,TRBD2,TGTGCCAGCACCCCAGCGGGAGAGACCTCCTACGAGCAGTACTTC,CASTPAGETSYEQYF
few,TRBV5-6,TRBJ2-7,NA,TGTGCCAGCAGCTTGTTCCGGCGGTCCCTGATGCTTCAGTACTTC,CASSLFRRSLMLQYF
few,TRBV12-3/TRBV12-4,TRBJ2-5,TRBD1,TGTGCCAGCAGTTTCCCCGACCAGGGGGCCGAGACCCAGTACTTC,CASSFPDQGAETQYF
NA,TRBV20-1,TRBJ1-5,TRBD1,TGCAGTGCTAGAGATCCAGGGGGCATTCAGCCCCAGCATTTT,CSARDPGGIQPQHF
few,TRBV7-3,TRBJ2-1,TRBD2,TGTGCCAGCAGCTTAGACCCCTCTAGCGGGAGGGAGCAGTTCTTC,CASSLDPSSGREQFF
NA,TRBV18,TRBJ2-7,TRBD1,TGTGCCAGCTCGGGACAGCGAGCCTACGAGCAGTACTTC,CASSGQRAYEQYF
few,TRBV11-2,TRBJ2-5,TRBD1,TGTGCCAGCAGAAGAGGGGGCGCAGGGGAGACCCAGTACTTC,CASRRGGAGETQYF
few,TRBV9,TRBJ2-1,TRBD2,TGTGCCAGCAGCGTAGATGCGGGGGGGCCTCGTGAGCAGTTCTTC,CASSVDAGGPREQFF
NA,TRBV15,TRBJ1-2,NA,TGTGCCACCAGCAGCCCCGGGTGGGGAGGCTACACCTTC,CATSSPGWGGYTF
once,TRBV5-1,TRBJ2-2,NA,TGCGCCAGCAGCAAAAACACCGGGGAGCTGTCTTTT,CASSKNTGELSF
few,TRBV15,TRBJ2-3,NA,TGTGCCACCAGCAGGGGGATTAGCGGAGGCACAGATACGCAGTATTTT,CATSRGISGGTDTQYF
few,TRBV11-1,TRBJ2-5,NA,TGTGCCAGCAGCGGCCCTAGGGTTCGAGGGGCAGTTCAAGAGACCCAGTACTTC,CASSGPRVRGAVQETQYF
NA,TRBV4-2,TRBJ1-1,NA,TGTGCCAGCAGCCAAGAACCAGGGTACACTGAAGCTTTCTTT,CASSQEPGYTEAFF
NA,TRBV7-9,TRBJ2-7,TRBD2,TGTGCCAGCACCGGGAGGGACAACTCCTACGAGCAGTACTTC,CASTGRDNSYEQYF
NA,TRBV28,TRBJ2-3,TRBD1,TGTGCCAGCACCGGGGACAGAATGTCTAGCACAGATACGCAGTATTTT,CASTGDRMSSTDTQYF
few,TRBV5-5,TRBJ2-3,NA,TGTGCCAGCAGCTTAGGGATTTCAGATACGCAGTATTTT,CASSLGISDTQYF
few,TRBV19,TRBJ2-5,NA,TGTGCCAGTAGACGACTAGGTTGTGGGACCCAGTACTTC,CASRRLGCGTQYF
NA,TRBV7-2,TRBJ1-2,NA,TGTGCCAGCAGCAATGGCGTCGGGACTTACACCTTC,CASSNGVGTYTF
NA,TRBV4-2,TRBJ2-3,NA,TGTGCCAGCAGCCTGAAGGGGTACGGCGAGGGAAGTGCAGATACGCAGTATTTT,CASSLKGYGEGSADTQYF
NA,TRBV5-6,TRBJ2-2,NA,TGTGCCAGCAGCCAGGGACGGACCAGGGGGGAGGTGTTTTTT,CASSQGRTRGEVFF
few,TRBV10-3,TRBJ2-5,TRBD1,TGTGCCACCGCGGACAGGTCAAAGGAGACCCAGTACTTC,CATADRSKETQYF
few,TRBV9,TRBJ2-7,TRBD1,TGTGCCAGCAGCGTAGGGGGGGGGACAGGGTCCTACGAGCAGTACTTC,CASSVGGGTGSYEQYF
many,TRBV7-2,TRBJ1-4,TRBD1,TGTGCCAGCAGCTCCTCAGGGGGAACTAATGAAAAACTGTTTTTT,CASSSSGGTNEKLFF
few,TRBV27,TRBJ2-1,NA,TGTGCCAGCAGTCCAGACCTAGGTTTATTATCTGAGCAGTTCTTC,CASSPDLGLLSEQFF
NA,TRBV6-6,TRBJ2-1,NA,TGTGCCAGCAGACCTTCAGGGGAGCAGCAGTTCTTC,CASRPSGEQQFF
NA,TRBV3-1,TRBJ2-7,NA,TGTGCCAGCAGCCCCCTCTCGGGACGCCTTGCCGAGCAGTACTTC,CASSPLSGRLAEQYF
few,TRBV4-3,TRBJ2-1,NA,TGCGCCAGCAGCCAGCGCTCGGAGGGCCGTTACAATGAGCAGTTCTTC,CASSQRSEGRYNEQFF